The source of this TCR beta chain is a study of blood T cells in healthy people across ages. For the second PCR, which ran for roughly 7 to 11 cycles, a sample-barcoded 5' primer and a J-beta primer mix were used. Researchers report that a template-switch adaptor with 12 random nucleotides tagged each cDNA molecule. MiXCR was run by TCRdb on the 5' RACE reads, yielding one entry per CDR3 protein. The sample lists around 1.7 million distinct CDR3 sequences, roughly 27% occurring once. Healthy Caucasian individuals from Russia aged roughly 6 to 100 served as donors. Donors each provided roughly 10 milliliters of peripheral blood. Extractions gave at least 5 micrograms of total RNA per sample. Germline loops: CDR1 SGHRS, CDR2 YFSETQ. The CDR3 is 15 amino acids. Trimming at V came to 1 base and at J to 7 bases, leaving 7 bases not matched to a gene.

Sample: blood. This receptor was taken from a woman aged 25 to 39 in good health. The gene calls are TRBV5-1 and TRBJ2-5, with 10 bases fitting TRBD2. The CDR3 nucleotides are TGCGCCAGCAGCTTGAGCGGGGGGGCCGATGCGACCCAGTACTTC. This encodes CASSLSGGADATQYF.